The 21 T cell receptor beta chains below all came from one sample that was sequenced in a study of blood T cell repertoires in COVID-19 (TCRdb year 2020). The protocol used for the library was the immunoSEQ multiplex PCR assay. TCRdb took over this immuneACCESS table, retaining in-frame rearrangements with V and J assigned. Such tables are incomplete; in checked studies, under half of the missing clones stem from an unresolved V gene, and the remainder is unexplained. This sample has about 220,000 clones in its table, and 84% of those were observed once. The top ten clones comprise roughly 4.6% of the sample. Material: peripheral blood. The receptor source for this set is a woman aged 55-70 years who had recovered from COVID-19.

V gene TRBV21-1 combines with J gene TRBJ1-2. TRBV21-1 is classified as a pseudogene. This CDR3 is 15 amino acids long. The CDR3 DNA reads TGTGCCAGCAGCAAAGTCGGGGTTTATAACTATGGCTACACCTTC. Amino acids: CASSKVGVYNYGYTF.

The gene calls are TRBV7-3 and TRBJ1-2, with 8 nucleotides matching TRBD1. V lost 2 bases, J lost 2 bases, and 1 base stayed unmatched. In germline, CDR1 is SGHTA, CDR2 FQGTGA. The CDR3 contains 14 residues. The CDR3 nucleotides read TGTGCCAGCAGCTTAGGGACAGGAAACTATGGCTACACCTTC. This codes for CASSLGTGNYGYTF.

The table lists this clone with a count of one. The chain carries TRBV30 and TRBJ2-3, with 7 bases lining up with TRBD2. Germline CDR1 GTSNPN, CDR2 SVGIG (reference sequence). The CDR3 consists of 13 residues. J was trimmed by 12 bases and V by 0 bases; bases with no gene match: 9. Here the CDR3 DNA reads TGTGCCTGGAGTGTACTGAGCGGGGAAGGACAGTATTTT. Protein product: CAWSVLSGEGQYF. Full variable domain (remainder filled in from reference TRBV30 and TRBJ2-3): SQTIHQWPATLVQPVGSPLSLECTVEGTSNPNLYWYRQAAGRGLQLLFYSVGIGQISSEVPQNLSASRPQDRQFILSSKKLLLSDSGFYLCAWSVLSGEGQYFGPGTRLTVL.

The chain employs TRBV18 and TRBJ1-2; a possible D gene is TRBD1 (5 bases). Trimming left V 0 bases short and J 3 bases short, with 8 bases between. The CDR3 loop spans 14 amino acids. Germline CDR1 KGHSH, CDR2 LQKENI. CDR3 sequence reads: CASSPPGRDYGYTF. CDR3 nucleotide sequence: TGTGCCAGCTCACCACCGGGGCGCGACTATGGCTACACCTTC.

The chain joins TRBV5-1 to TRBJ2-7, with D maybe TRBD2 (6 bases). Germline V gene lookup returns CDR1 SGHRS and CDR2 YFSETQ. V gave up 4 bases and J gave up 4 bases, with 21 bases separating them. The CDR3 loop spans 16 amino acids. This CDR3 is CASSAVSSRGGYEQYF. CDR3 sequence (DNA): TGCGCCAGCAGCGCCGTCAGTAGCCGTGGAGGGTACGAGCAGTACTTC.

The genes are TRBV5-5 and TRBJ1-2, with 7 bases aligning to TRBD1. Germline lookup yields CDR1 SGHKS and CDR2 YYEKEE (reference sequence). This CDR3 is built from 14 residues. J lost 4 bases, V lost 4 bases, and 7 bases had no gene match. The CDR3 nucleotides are TGTGCCAGCAGCGCGGGACAGTTGCCCTATGGCTACACCTTC. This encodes CASSAGQLPYGYTF.

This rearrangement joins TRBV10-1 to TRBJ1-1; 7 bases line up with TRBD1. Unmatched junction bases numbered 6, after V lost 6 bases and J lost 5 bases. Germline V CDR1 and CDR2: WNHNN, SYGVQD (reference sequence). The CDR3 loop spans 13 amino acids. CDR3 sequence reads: CASRRQGRTEAFF. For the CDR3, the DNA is TGCGCCAGCAGGAGACAGGGAAGGACTGAAGCTTTCTTT.

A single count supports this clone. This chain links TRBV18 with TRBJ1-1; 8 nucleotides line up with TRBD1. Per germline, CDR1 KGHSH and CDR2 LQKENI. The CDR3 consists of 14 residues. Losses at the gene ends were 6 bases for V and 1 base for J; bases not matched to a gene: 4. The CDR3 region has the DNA TGTGCCAGCTCTGCGGACAGGGCGAACACTGAAGCTTTCTTT. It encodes CASSADRANTEAFF.

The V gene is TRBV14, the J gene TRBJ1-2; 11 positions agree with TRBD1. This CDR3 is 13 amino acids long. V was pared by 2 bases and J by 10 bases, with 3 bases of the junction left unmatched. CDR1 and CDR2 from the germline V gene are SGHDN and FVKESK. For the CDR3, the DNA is TGTGCCAGCAGCCAATGGGACAGGGGGGCCTACACCTTC. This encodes CASSQWDRGAYTF.

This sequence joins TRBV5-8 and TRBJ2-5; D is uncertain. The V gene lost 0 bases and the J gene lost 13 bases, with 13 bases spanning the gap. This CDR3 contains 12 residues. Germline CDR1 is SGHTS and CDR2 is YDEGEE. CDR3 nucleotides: TGTGCCAGCAGCTTGGGTTCGTCCACGGGGTACTTC. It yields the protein CASSLGSSTGYF.

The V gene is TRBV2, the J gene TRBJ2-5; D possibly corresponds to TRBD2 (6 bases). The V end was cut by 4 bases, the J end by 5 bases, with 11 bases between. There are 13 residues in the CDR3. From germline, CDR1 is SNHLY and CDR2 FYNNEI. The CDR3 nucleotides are TGTGCCAGCAGTGCGGAGGGCAGGGAGACCCAGTACTTC. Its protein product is CASSAEGRETQYF.

The CDR3: CASSPYLRTGEIGYTF. The CDR3 bases are TGTGCCAGCAGCCCGTATCTTAGGACAGGGGAAATTGGCTACACCTTC. The gene calls are TRBV11-2 and TRBJ1-2; the match to TRBD1 covers 9 bases. V shed 5 bases and J 7 bases; nucleotides not matched to a gene: 14. CDR1 is SGHAT, CDR2 FQNNGV, per germline. The CDR3 is 16 residues long.

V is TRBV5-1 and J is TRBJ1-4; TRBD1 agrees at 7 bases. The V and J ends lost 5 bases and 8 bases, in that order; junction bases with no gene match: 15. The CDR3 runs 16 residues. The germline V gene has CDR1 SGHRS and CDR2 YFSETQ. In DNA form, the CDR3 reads TGCGCCAGCAGGCGAACTCACGGGACAGAAATAGAAAAACTGTTTTTT. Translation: CASRRTHGTEIEKLFF.

CDR3: CASSLRPAGGPGNEQFF. Written as DNA, the CDR3 is TGTGCCAGCAGCTTAAGGCCAGCGGGGGGGCCCGGAAATGAGCAGTTCTTC. The chain uses TRBV7-6 and TRBJ2-1; TRBD2 matches 10 bases. This CDR3 contains 17 residues. V shed 2 bases and J 7 bases; nucleotides not matched to a gene: 11. CDR1 and CDR2 (germline): SGHVS, FNYEAQ.

This CDR3 is CASSSRTGTYNPNQPQHF. CDR3 nucleotide sequence: TGTGCCAGCAGCTCGCGGACAGGGACCTACAACCCGAATCAGCCCCAGCATTTT. V and J are TRBV7-8 and TRBJ1-5; 8 bases agree with TRBD1. The CDR3 loop spans 18 amino acids. The ends lost 4 bases at V and 4 bases at J; junction bases unmatched: 15. Germline CDR1 reads SGHVS; CDR2 reads FQNEAQ.

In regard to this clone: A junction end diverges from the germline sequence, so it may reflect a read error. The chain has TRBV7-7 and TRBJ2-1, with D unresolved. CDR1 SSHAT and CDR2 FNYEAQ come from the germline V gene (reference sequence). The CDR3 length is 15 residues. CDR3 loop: CASSYSRSSYNEQFF. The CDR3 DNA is TGTGCTAGCAGTTATAGCCGGAGCTCCTACAATGAGCAGTTCTTC.

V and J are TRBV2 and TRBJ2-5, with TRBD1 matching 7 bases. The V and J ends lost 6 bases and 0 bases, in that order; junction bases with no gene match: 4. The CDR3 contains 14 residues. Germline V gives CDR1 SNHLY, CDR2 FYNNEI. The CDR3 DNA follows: TGTGCCAGCAGAACACAGGGGTACCAAGAGACCCAGTACTTC. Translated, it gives CASRTQGYQETQYF.

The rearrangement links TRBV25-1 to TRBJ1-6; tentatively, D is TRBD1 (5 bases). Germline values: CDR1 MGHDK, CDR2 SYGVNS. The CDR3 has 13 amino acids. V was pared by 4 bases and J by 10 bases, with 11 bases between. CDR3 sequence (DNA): TGTGCCAGCAGTGGGGGGGGAGGGTCACCCCTCCACTTT. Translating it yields CASSGGGGSPLHF.

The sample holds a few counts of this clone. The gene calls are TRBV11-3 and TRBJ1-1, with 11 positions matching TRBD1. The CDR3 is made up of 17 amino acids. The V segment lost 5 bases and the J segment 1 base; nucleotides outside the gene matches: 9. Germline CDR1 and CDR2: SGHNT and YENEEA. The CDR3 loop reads CASSPGGTGGGNTEAFF. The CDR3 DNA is TGTGCCAGCAGCCCGGGCGGGACAGGGGGTGGGAACACTGAAGCTTTCTTT. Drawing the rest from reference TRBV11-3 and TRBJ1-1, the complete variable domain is EAGVVQSPRYKIIEKKQPVAFWCNPISGHNTLYWYLQNLGQGPELLIRYENEEAVDDSQLPKDRFSAERLKGVDSTLKIQPAELGDSAVYLCASSPGGTGGGNTEAFFGQGTRLTVV.

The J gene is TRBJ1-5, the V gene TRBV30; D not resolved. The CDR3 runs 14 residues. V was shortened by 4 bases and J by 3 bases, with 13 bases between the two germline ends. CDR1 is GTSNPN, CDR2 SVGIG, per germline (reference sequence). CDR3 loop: CAWKYAGNNQPQHF. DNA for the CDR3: TGTGCCTGGAAGTATGCCGGGAACAATCAGCCCCAGCATTTT.

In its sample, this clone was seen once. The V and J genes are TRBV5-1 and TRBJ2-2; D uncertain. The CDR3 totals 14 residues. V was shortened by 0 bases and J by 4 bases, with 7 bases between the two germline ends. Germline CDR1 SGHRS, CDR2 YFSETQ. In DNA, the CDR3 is TGCGCCAGCAGCTTGGTTGCGAGCACCGGGGAGCTGTTTTTT. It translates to CASSLVASTGELFF.